These 29 T cell receptor beta chains came from one sample sequenced in a study of blood T cell repertoires in COVID-19. Profiling relied on immunoSEQ multiplex PCR, and the TCRdb table lists in-frame clones only, not all of them. The table lists 90,000 to 100,000 clones, roughly 90% of them singletons, with less than 3.5% in the top ten. Sequenced material: peripheral blood. These TCRs come from a man aged 45 to 65 with COVID-19, enrolled during active disease.

This rearrangement joins TRBV7-9 to TRBJ2-1; D not resolved. The length of the CDR3 is 15 residues. The germline V and J ends were trimmed by 4 bases and 0 bases, with 10 bases remaining between them. Germline CDR1 reads SEHNR; CDR2 reads FQNEAQ (reference sequence). CDR3 in DNA: TGTGCCAGCAGCTCGTACTTGAGCTCCTACAATGAGCAGTTCTTC. Translation: CASSSYLSSYNEQFF.

This clone was seen a single time. The V call is TRBV6-1, the J call TRBJ1-3; 12 positions agree with TRBD1. The junction had 14 bases not matched to a gene; V was cut back by 4 bases and J by 7 bases. The CDR3 covers 18 residues. From germline, CDR1 is MNHNS and CDR2 SASEGT. The CDR3 DNA reads TGTGCCAGCAGTGCATGGGACAGGGGGCAAATAGAGAGGAACACCATATATTTT. The encoded protein is CASSAWDRGQIERNTIYF.

The CDR3 region is CASSLGETRLEFSGYTF. CDR3 nucleotide sequence: TGTGCCAGCAGCTTGGGGGAGACTAGATTGGAGTTCAGTGGCTACACCTTC. This rearrangement joins TRBV5-8 to TRBJ1-2; D call uncertain. The V gene's germline CDR1 is SGHTS and CDR2 YDEGEE. This CDR3 is built from 17 residues. Trimming cost V 0 bases and J 7 bases, with 22 bases left between them.

This clone was detected once. The chain's CDR3 is CASSDGTSGGPGSSYEQYF. The CDR3 DNA sequence: TGTGCCAGCAGTGATGGGACTAGCGGGGGGCCGGGATCCTCCTACGAGCAGTACTTC. The rearrangement uses TRBV28 and TRBJ2-7; 15 nucleotides align to TRBD2. The CDR3 loop spans 19 amino acids. Trimming took 5 bases from V and 0 from J; bases not matched to a gene: 11. The V gene's germline CDR1 is MDHEN and CDR2 SYDVKM. Looking up the rest from reference TRBV28 and TRBJ2-7 gives the full variable domain: DVKVTQSSRYLVKRTGEKVFLECVQDMDHENMFWYRQDPGLGLRLIYFSYDVKMKEKGDIPEGYSVSREKKERFSLILESASTNQTSMYLCASSDGTSGGPGSSYEQYFGPGTRLTVT.

This chain uses TRBV6-6 with TRBJ1-6; no definite D call. V dropped 2 bases and J dropped 7 bases, with 12 bases sitting between them. This CDR3 spans 15 amino acids. Germline V lookup: CDR1 MNHNY, CDR2 SVGAGI (reference sequence). CDR3 sequence reads: CASSYLIGRNSPLHF. The CDR3 DNA reads as TGTGCCAGCAGTTACCTAATAGGGAGAAATTCACCCCTCCACTTT.

The chain links TRBV19 to TRBJ1-4; D unclear. CDR3 length: 14 residues. Germline V gene data show CDR1 as LNHDA and CDR2 as SQIVND (reference sequence). V was pared by 7 bases and J by 3 bases, with 12 bases between. CDR3 residues: CASISSSANEKLFF. CDR3 DNA: TGTGCCAGTATTTCCTCTTCAGCTAATGAAAAACTGTTTTTT.

The genes are TRBV28 and TRBJ1-5, with 9 bases identical to TRBD1. CDR3 length equals 16 residues. The ends lost 5 bases at V and 4 bases at J; junction bases unmatched: 9. Germline V CDR1 and CDR2: MDHEN, SYDVKM. CDR3 protein: CASSPNRGRLNQPQHF. DNA of the CDR3: TGTGCCAGCAGTCCTAACAGGGGGCGCTTGAATCAGCCCCAGCATTTT.

The chain uses TRBV6-2 or TRBV6-3 and TRBJ2-5, with D perhaps matching TRBD2 (5 bases). V gave up 2 bases and J gave up 7 bases, with 14 bases separating them. The CDR3 has 14 amino acids. From germline, CDR1 is MNHEY and CDR2 SVGEGT. The CDR3 sequence: CASSYASPGGTQYF. The CDR3 DNA follows: TGTGCCAGCAGTTACGCCTCACCCGGAGGGACCCAGTACTTC.

The chain is built from TRBV5-4 and TRBJ2-2; the D is unclear. Germline assignment: CDR1 SGHNT and CDR2 YYREEE (reference sequence). CDR3 length: 14 amino acids. V dropped 4 bases and J dropped 7 bases, with 14 bases sitting between them. CDR3 DNA: TGTGCCAGCAGCCCTTCTTCGCGGATCGGGGAGCTGTTTTTT. This translates into CASSPSSRIGELFF.

The chain recombines TRBV4-1 with TRBJ1-2; 10 bases line up with TRBD1. The V gene end was trimmed by 0 bases and the J gene end by 8 bases; junction bases not matched to a gene: 6. Germline V gives CDR1 MGHRA, CDR2 YSYEKL. The CDR3 has 15 amino acids. The CDR3 is CASSQDRDRGFGYTF. CDR3 nucleotides: TGCGCCAGCAGCCAAGATCGGGACAGGGGTTTCGGCTACACCTTC.

The chain links TRBV4-2 to TRBJ2-6; tentatively, D is TRBD1 (6 bases). The germline V and J ends were trimmed by 2 bases and 0 bases, with 14 bases remaining between them. In germline, CDR1 is LGHNA, CDR2 YNFKEQ. This CDR3 comprises 18 residues. CDR3 loop: CASSQQRGGSSGANVLTF. The CDR3 DNA reads as TGTGCCAGCAGCCAACAAAGAGGGGGAAGCTCTGGGGCCAACGTCCTGACTTTC.

J is TRBJ2-2 and V is TRBV18; weak D call: TRBD1 (6 bases). Germline V gene sequence: CDR1 KGHSH, CDR2 LQKENI. The CDR3 has 15 residues. Trimming left V 2 bases short and J 1 base short, with 8 bases between. The CDR3 protein is CASSPSGQNTGELFF. As DNA, the CDR3 is TGTGCCAGCTCACCATCGGGACAGAACACCGGGGAGCTGTTTTTT.

The chain combines TRBV3-1 (or the pseudogene TRBV3-2) with TRBJ1-6; D ambiguous. Trimming removed 0 bases at V and 11 bases at J, with 11 bases between. From germline, CDR1 is LGHDT and CDR2 YNNKEL (reference sequence). The CDR3 is 14 residues long. The CDR3 loop is CASSQEVSKAPLHF. DNA of the CDR3: TGTGCCAGCAGCCAAGAGGTCTCTAAAGCACCCCTCCACTTT.

The chain links TRBV27 to TRBJ1-6, with D possibly matching TRBD1 (6 bases). Trimming removed 5 bases at V and 3 bases at J, with 17 bases between. Per germline, CDR1 MNHEY and CDR2 SMNVEV (reference sequence). This CDR3 spans 17 amino acids. As DNA, the CDR3 is TGTGCCAGCAGTCTCACTCCAAGGGGGAACTATAATTCACCCCTCCACTTT. Amino acids: CASSLTPRGNYNSPLHF.

V usage is TRBV7-2 and J usage is TRBJ1-6; a possible D gene is TRBD1 (5 bases). Trimming pared 6 bases from V and 4 bases from J, leaving 10 bases between. The V gene's germline CDR1 is SGHTA and CDR2 FQGNSA. The CDR3 extends over 14 amino acids. This CDR3 is CASRRDSYNSPLHF. The DNA of the CDR3 is TGTGCCAGCAGAAGAGACAGTTATAATTCACCCCTCCACTTT.

The CDR3 DNA sequence: TGTGCCATCAGTGCTGGGGGAGCGGGTTCCTACAATGAGCAGTTCTTC. It translates to CAISAGGAGSYNEQFF. The rearrangement links TRBV10-3 to TRBJ2-1, with a tentative D call TRBD2 (6 bases). Trimming pared 4 bases from V and 1 base from J, leaving 14 bases between. Per the germline V gene, CDR1 is ENHRY and CDR2 is SYGVKD. This CDR3 spans 16 amino acids.

V and J are TRBV3-1 (or the pseudogene TRBV3-2) and TRBJ2-7, with 12 nucleotides matching TRBD1. The CDR3 is 15 amino acids. Germline CDR1 is LGHDT and CDR2 is YNNKEL (reference sequence). Unmatched junction bases numbered 6, after V lost 3 bases and J lost 6 bases. The CDR3 reads CASSQGTGGFGEQYF. The CDR3 DNA reads TGTGCCAGCAGCCAGGGGACAGGGGGCTTCGGCGAGCAGTACTTC.

This clone was detected only once. Written as DNA, the CDR3 is TGCGCCAGCAGCTTAGGGGAAACTACCTACGAGCAGTACTTC. It encodes CASSLGETTYEQYF. This rearrangement joins TRBV5-1 to TRBJ2-7; D is perhaps TRBD1 (5 bases). This CDR3 is 14 amino acids long. Germline assignment: CDR1 SGHRS and CDR2 YFSETQ. V shed 2 bases and J shed 2 bases, with 11 bases lying between them.

DNA for the CDR3: TGTGCCAGCAGCACCTCCGGGACAGGGGCTGAAAAACTGTTTTTT. It encodes CASSTSGTGAEKLFF. The chain uses TRBV6-6 and TRBJ1-4, with 10 bases aligning to TRBD1. CDR1 MNHNY and CDR2 SVGAGI come from the germline V gene (reference sequence). The J segment lost 7 bases and the V segment lost 6 bases, leaving 8 bases of the junction unmatched. The CDR3 has 15 residues.

Note on this clone: One end of the junction does not line up with germline, which may come from a read error. The chain combines TRBV7-9 with TRBJ2-5; D gene unclear. This CDR3 has 11 residues. The germline CDR1 and CDR2 sequences are SEHNR and FQNEAQ (reference sequence). CDR3 sequence reads: CASSLLEAQYF. CDR3 nucleotide sequence: TGTGCCAGCAGCTTATTAGAGGCCCAGTACTTC.

The chain recombines TRBV30 with TRBJ1-2; 7 positions agree with TRBD1. CDR1 and CDR2 from the germline V gene are GTSNPN and SVGIG (reference sequence). J gave up 6 bases and V 4 bases, and 5 bases lay outside the gene matches. This CDR3 is 12 amino acids long. This CDR3 is CAWKDRVNGYTF. CDR3 nucleotides: TGTGCCTGGAAAGACAGGGTCAATGGCTACACCTTC.

The chain carries TRBV19 and TRBJ1-6; D call uncertain. The CDR3 runs 14 residues. V shed 4 bases and J shed 6 bases, with 10 bases lying between them. Per germline, CDR1 LNHDA and CDR2 SQIVND (reference sequence). CDR3 nucleotides: TGTGCCAGTAGTACTGGCCCGTTTAATTCACCCCTCCACTTT. Translation: CASSTGPFNSPLHF.

This clone has only one observation. The rearrangement joins TRBV19 to TRBJ2-7; D unresolved. The CDR3 contains 11 residues. Per the germline V gene, CDR1 is LNHDA and CDR2 is SQIVND (reference sequence). The V end lost 4 bases, the J end lost 4 bases, and 5 bases lay between the germline ends. Here the CDR3 reads CASSNGYEQYF. As DNA, the CDR3 is TGTGCCAGTAGTAACGGGTACGAGCAGTACTTC.

There are a few counts of this clone. This sequence joins TRBV7-9 and TRBJ2-7, with D maybe TRBD1 (5 bases). Between the trimmed V and J ends, which lost 6 bases and 2 bases, there was a span of 11 bases. CDR1 is SEHNR and CDR2 is FQNEAQ in the germline V gene (reference sequence). The CDR3 covers 13 residues. CDR3 sequence reads: CASRDSLAYEQYF. DNA for the CDR3: TGTGCCAGCAGAGACAGTCTAGCCTACGAGCAGTACTTC.

The chain uses TRBV4-1 and TRBJ2-5; D gene unclear. Trimming stripped 1 base from V and 0 bases from J, with 3 bases between. CDR1 and CDR2 (germline): MGHRA, YSYEKL. This CDR3 contains 13 residues. The CDR3 spells CASSQAYQETQYF. The CDR3 nucleotides are TGCGCCAGCAGCCAAGCCTACCAAGAGACCCAGTACTTC.

This clone was found a few times. The chain is built from TRBV5-1 and TRBJ1-4; maybe TRBD1 (5 bases). This CDR3 region has 16 residues. The V gene's germline CDR1 is SGHRS and CDR2 YFSETQ. V lost 4 bases, J lost 4 bases, and 17 bases lay in between. CDR3 protein: CASSPMGRGRNEKLFF. The CDR3 nucleotides are TGCGCCAGCAGCCCGATGGGGAGGGGTCGTAATGAAAAACTGTTTTTT.

Of note for this clone: Relative to the germline gene, one junction end is altered; a read error may explain this. J is TRBJ1-6 and V is TRBV7-9; the D is unclear. CDR1 is SEHNR and CDR2 is FQNEAQ in the germline V gene (reference sequence). The CDR3 has 13 residues. CDR3 in DNA: TGTGCCAGCAGCTTCCCCGGGAATTCAGCCCTCCACTTT. It specifies CASSFPGNSALHF.

The chain recombines TRBV11-3 with TRBJ2-7; possible D gene TRBD1, 5 bases. This CDR3 has 13 residues. V dropped 3 bases and J dropped 7 bases, with 13 bases sitting between them. Per germline, CDR1 SGHNT and CDR2 YENEEA. The CDR3 DNA is TGTGCCAGCAGCTTCCCAGGGTTGGGAGAGCAGTACTTC. This translates into CASSFPGLGEQYF.

The V and J genes are TRBV2 and TRBJ1-6, with D possibly TRBD1 on 5 matching bases. CDR3 length equals 13 residues. The germline gives CDR1 SNHLY, CDR2 FYNNEI. V was pared by 6 bases and J by 5 bases, with 8 bases between. CDR3 residues: CASRTANNSPLHF. The DNA of the CDR3 is TGTGCCAGCAGGACAGCGAATAATTCACCCCTCCACTTT. Together with reference TRBV2 and TRBJ1-6, the CDR3 gives the full variable domain: EPEVTQTPSHQVTQMGQEVILRCVPISNHLYFYWYRQILGQKVEFLVSFYNNEISEKSEIFDDQFSVERPDGSNFTLKIRSTKLEDSAMYFCASRTANNSPLHFGNGTRLTVT.